Below, one T cell receptor beta chain is given with its context. Its specificity is unknown. Other DNA sequences in the same sample also yield this CDR3. The sample is drawn from a study of OX40 agonist ivuxolimab in advanced cancers. About the study: Enrolled patients in dose escalation had cancers that were hepatocellular carcinoma, melanoma, renal cell or head and neck cancer. The study, taken as a whole, reports: Both blood CD4+ and CD8+ T cells showed clonal growth by week 6 at 0.1 to 3.0 mg/kg. In CD8+ T cells, expanded clones were on average more numerous than in CD4+.

The method was immunoSEQ multiplex PCR; TCRdb's version includes in-frame clones alone and lacks a portion of them. Among some 70,000 clones listed, around 84% were seen once. Unmatched junction bases numbered 7, after V lost 4 bases and J lost 5 bases. The germline V gene has CDR1 MGHDK and CDR2 SYGVNS. This CDR3 contains 14 residues. The sequenced sample was CD4+ or CD8+ T cells sorted from blood, obtained in a trial of the OX40 agonist ivuxolimab. This sequence originates from an adult with an advanced solid tumor such as melanoma, head and neck, liver or kidney cancer. The chain carries TRBV25-1 and TRBJ2-5; the match to TRBD1 covers 7 bases. CDR3 sequence (DNA): TGTGCCAGCAGTGTTCGGGACAGCAGGGAGACCCAGTACTTC. Its translation: CASSVRDSRETQYF.